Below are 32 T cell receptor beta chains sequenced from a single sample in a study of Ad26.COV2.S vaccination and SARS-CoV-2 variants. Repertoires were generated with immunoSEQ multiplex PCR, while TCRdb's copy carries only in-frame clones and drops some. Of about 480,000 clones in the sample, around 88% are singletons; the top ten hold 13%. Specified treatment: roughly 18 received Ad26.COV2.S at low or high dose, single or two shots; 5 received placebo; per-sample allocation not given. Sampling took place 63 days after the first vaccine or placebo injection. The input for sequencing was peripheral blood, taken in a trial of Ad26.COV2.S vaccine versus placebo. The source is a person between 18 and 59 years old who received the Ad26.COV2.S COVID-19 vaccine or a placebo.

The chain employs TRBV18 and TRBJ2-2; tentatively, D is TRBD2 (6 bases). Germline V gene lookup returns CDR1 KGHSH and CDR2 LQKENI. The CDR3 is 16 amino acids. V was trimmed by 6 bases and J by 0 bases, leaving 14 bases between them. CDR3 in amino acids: CASSQSSGTNTGELFF. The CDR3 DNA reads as TGTGCCAGCTCGCAAAGTAGCGGAACGAACACCGGGGAGCTGTTTTTT.

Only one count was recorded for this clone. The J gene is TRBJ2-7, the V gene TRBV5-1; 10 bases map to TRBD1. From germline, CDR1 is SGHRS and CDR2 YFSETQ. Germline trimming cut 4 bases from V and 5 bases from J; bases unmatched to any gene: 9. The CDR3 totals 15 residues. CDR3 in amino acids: CASSRPGQGIDEQYF. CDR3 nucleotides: TGCGCCAGCAGCCGCCCGGGACAGGGGATTGACGAGCAGTACTTC.

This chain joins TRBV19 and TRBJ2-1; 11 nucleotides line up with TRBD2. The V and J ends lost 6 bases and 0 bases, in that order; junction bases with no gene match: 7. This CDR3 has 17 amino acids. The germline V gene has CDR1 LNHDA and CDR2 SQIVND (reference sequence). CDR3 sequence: CASRWTSGLSSYNEQFF. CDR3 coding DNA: TGTGCCAGTAGATGGACTAGCGGGTTGAGCTCCTACAATGAGCAGTTCTTC.

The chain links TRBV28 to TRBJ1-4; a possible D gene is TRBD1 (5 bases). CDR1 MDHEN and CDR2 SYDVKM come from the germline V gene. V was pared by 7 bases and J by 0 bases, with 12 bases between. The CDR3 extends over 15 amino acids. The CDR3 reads CASTRQGATNEKLFF. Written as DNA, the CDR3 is TGTGCCAGCACCCGGCAGGGTGCAACTAATGAAAAACTGTTTTTT.

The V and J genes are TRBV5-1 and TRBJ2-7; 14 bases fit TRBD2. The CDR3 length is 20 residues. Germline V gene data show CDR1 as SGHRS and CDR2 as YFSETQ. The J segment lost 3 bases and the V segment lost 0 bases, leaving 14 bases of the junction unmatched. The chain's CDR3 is CASSLGPGLAGVGTDYEQYF. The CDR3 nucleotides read TGCGCCAGCAGCTTGGGGCCGGGACTAGCGGGAGTGGGCACAGACTACGAGCAGTACTTC.

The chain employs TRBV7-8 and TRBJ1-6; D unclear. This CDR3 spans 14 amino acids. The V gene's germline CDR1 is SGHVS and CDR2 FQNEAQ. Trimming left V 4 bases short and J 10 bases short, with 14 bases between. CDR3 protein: CASSSLLTRSPLHF. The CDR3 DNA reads TGTGCCAGCAGCTCCCTTTTGACACGGTCACCCCTCCACTTT.

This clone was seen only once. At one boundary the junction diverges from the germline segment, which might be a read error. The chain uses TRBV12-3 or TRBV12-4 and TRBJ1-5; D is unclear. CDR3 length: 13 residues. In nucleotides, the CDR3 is TGTGCCAGCACTTTAAACGCGAATCAGCCCCAGCATTTT. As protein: CASTLNANQPQHF.

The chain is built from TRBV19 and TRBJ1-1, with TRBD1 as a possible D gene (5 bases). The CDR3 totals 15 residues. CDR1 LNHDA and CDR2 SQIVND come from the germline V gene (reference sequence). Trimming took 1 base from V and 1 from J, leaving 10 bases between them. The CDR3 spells CASSIGRTRNTEAFF. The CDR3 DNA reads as TGTGCCAGTAGTATAGGTAGGACACGGAACACTGAAGCTTTCTTT.

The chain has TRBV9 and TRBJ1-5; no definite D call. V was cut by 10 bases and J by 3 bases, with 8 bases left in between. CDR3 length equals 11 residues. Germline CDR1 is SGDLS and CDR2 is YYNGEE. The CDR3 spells CASGINQPQHF. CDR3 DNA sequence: TGTGCCTCGGGGATCAATCAGCCCCAGCATTTT.

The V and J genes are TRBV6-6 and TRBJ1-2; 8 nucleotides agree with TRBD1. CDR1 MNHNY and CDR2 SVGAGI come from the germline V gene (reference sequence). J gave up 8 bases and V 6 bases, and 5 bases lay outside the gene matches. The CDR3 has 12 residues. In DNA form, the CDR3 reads TGTGCCAGCAGGGACAGGGTGGGCGGCTACACCTTC. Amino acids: CASRDRVGGYTF.

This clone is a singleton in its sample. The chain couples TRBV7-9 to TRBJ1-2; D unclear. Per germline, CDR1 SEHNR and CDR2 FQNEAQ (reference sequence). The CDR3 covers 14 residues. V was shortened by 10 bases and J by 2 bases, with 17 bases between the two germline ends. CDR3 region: CAIPPRAYNYGYTF. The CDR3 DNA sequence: TGTGCCATTCCCCCCCGGGCCTACAACTATGGCTACACCTTC.

CDR3 bases: TGTGCCAGTAGTAACTCAGGGGGCTCCTACAATGAGCAGTTCTTC. Amino acid sequence: CASSNSGGSYNEQFF. V is TRBV19 and J is TRBJ2-1; 7 nucleotides agree with TRBD1. J lost 0 bases, V lost 4 bases, and 3 bases had no gene match. Germline lookup yields CDR1 LNHDA and CDR2 SQIVND (reference sequence). The CDR3 totals 15 residues.

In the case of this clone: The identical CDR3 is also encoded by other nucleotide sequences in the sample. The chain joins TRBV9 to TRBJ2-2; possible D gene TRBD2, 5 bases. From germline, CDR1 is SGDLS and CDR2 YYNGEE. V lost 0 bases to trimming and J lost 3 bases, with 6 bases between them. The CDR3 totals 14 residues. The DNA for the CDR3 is TGTGCCAGCAGCGTAGTCGGGGACACCGGGGAGCTGTTTTTT. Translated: CASSVVGDTGELFF.

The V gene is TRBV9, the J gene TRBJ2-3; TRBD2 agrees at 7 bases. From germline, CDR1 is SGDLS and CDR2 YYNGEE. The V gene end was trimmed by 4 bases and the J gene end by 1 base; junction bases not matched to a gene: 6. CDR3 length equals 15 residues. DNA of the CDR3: TGTGCCAGCAGCTTGATAAGCGGGGGCACAGATACGCAGTATTTT. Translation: CASSLISGGTDTQYF. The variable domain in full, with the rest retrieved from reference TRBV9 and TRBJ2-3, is DSGVTQTPKHLITATGQRVTLRCSPRSGDLSVYWYQQSLDQGLQFLIQYYNGEERAKGNILERFSAQQFPDLHSELNLSSLELGDSALYFCASSLISGGTDTQYFGPGTRLTVL.

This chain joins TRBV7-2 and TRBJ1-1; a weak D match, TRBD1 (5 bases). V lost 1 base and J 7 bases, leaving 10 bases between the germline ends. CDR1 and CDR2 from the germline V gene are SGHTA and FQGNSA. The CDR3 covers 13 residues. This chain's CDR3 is CASSLEGWGEAFF. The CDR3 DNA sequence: TGTGCCAGCAGCTTAGAGGGGTGGGGTGAAGCTTTCTTT.

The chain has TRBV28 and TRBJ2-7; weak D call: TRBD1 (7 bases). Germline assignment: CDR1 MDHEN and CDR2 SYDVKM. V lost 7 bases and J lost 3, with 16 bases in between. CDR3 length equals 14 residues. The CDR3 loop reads CASNGGTDLYEQYF. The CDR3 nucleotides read TGTGCCAGCAACGGCGGGACAGATCTCTACGAGCAGTACTTC.

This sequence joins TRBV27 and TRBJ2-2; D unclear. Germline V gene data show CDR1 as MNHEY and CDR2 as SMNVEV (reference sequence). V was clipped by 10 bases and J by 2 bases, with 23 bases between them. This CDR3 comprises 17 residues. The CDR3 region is CATIYHLSRKNTGELFF. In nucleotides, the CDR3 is TGTGCCACCATCTACCATCTTTCCAGAAAAAACACCGGGGAGCTGTTTTTT.

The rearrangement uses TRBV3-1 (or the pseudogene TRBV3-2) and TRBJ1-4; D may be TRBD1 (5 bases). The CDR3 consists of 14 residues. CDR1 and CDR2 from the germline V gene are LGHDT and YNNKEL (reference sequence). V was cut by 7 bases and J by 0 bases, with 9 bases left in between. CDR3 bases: TGTGCCAGCAAACGGGACCCAACTAATGAAAAACTGTTTTTT. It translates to CASKRDPTNEKLFF.

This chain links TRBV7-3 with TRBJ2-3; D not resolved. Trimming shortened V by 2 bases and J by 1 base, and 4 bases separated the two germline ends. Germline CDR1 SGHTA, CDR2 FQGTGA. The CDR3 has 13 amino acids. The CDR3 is CASSLLGTDTQYF. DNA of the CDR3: TGTGCCAGCAGCTTACTTGGCACAGATACGCAGTATTTT.

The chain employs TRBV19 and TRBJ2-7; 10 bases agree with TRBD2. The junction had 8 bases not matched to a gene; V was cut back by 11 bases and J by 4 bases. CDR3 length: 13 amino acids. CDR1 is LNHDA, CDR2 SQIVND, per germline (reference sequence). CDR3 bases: TGTGCCGCAGGGGCTAGCGGGAGTTACGAGCAGTACTTC. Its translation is CAAGASGSYEQYF.

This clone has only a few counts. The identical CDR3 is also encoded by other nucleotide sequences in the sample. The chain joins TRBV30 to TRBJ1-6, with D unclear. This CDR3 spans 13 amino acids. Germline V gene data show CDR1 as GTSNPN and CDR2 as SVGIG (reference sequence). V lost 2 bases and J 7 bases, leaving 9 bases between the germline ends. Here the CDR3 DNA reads TGTGCCTGGAGTCCAGGACCCAATTCACCCCTCCACTTT. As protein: CAWSPGPNSPLHF.

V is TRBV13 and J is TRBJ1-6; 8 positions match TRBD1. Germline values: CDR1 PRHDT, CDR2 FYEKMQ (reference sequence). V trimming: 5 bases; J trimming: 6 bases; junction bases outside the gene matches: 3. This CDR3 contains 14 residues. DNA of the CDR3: TGTGCCAGCAGCCCAGGGGGCCCTAATTCACCCCTCCACTTT. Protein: CASSPGGPNSPLHF.

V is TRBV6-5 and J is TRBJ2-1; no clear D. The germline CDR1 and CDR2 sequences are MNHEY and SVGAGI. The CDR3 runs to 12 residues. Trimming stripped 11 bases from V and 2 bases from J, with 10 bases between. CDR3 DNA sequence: TGTGCCCACCGTGGGGCCTACAATGAGCAGTTCTTC. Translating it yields CAHRGAYNEQFF.

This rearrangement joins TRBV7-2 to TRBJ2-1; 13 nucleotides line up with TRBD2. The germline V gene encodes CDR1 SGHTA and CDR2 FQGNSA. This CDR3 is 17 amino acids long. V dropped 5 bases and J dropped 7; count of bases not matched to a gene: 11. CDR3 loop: CASSTRLAGGQSNEQFF. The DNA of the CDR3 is TGTGCCAGCAGCACCCGACTAGCGGGAGGCCAGTCGAATGAGCAGTTCTTC.

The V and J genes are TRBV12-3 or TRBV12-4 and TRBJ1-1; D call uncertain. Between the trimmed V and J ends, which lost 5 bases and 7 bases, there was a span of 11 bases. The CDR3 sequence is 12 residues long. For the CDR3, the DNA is TGTGCCAGCAGTATCGGGATAAATGAAGCTTTCTTT. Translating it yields CASSIGINEAFF.

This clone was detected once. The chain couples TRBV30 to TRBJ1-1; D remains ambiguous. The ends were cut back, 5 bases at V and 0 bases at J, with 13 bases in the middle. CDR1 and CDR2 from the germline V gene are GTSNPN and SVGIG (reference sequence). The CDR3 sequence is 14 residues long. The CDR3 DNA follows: TGTGCCTGGGGTGCTCGAGGCTTGAACACTGAAGCTTTCTTT. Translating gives CAWGARGLNTEAFF.

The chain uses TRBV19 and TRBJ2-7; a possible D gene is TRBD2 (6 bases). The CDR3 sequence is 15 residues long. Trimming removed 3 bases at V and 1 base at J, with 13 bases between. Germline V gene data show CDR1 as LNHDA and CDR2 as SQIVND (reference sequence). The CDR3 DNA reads TGTGCCAGTAGTATTTCTTTCGGGGGATCCTACGAGCAGTACTTC. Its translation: CASSISFGGSYEQYF.

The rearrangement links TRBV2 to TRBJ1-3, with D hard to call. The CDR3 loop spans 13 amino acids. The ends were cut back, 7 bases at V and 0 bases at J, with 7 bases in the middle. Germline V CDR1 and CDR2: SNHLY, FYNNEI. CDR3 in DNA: TGTGCCAGCAAGGCCAACTCTGGAAACACCATATATTTT. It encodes CASKANSGNTIYF.

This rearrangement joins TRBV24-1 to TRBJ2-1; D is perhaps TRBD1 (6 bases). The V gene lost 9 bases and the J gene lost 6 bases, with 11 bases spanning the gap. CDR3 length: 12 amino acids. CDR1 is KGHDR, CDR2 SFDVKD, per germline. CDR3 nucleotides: TGTGCCACCGGGGGCGTAACCAATGAGCAGTTCTTC. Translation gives CATGGVTNEQFF.

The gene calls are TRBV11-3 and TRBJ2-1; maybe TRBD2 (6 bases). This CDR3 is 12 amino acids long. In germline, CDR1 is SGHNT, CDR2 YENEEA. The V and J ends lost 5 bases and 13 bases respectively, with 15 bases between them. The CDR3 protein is CASSAGPTPQFF. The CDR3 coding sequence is TGTGCCAGCAGCGCGGGACCCACCCCCCAGTTCTTC. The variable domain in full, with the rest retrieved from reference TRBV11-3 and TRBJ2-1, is EAGVVQSPRYKIIEKKQPVAFWCNPISGHNTLYWYLQNLGQGPELLIRYENEEAVDDSQLPKDRFSAERLKGVDSTLKIQPAELGDSAVYLCASSAGPTPQFFGPGTRLTVL.

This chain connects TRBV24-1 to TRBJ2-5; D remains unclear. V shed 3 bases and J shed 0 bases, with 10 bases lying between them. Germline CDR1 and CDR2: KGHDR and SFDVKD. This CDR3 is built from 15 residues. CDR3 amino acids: CATSDPTDYQETQYF. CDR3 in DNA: TGTGCCACCAGTGATCCAACAGATTACCAAGAGACCCAGTACTTC.

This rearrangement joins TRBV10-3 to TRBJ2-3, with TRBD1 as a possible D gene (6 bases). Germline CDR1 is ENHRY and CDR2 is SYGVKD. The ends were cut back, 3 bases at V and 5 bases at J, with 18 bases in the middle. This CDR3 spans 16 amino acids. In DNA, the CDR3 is TGTGCCATCAGTGACGTGGTTGGCAGGGGTCTAGATACGCAGTATTTT. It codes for CAISDVVGRGLDTQYF.